This passage covers 18 T cell receptor beta chains from one sample sequenced in a study of cytomegalovirus exposure and HLA in healthy donors. Primers: 60 Vbeta forward and 13 Jbeta reverse. Libraries were prepared by immunoSEQ multiplex PCR; TCRdb keeps only in-frame clonotypes and omits some of them. The listing contains 30,000 to 35,000 clones. The sequenced sample consisted of PBMCs. All receptors come from a woman aged 40-49 years in good health and CMV-seropositive.

Comment on this clone: One junction end disagrees with the germline gene, perhaps due to a read error. V and J are TRBV5-6 and TRBJ1-1; possible D gene TRBD1, 5 bases. CDR1 SGHDT and CDR2 YYEEEE come from the germline V gene. This CDR3 spans 16 amino acids. The CDR3 nucleotides read TGTGCCAGCAGGTTGGGTGTATGGGGCATGAACACTGAAGCTTTCTTT. Protein: CASRLGVWGMNTEAFF.

J is TRBJ2-7 and V is TRBV5-6; 10 nucleotides agree with TRBD2. Looked up from germline, CDR1 is SGHDT and CDR2 is YYEEEE. This CDR3 spans 16 amino acids. Germline trimming cut 4 bases from V and 2 bases from J; bases unmatched to any gene: 9. CDR3 in DNA: TGTGCCAGCAGCCAGTCGACTAGCGGGCCACCCTACGAGCAGTACTTC. This encodes CASSQSTSGPPYEQYF.

The rearrangement links TRBV2 to TRBJ2-2; a possible D gene is TRBD1 (6 bases). Germline CDR1 SNHLY, CDR2 FYNNEI. The V and J ends lost 7 bases and 2 bases respectively, with 11 bases between them. The CDR3 covers 14 residues. CDR3 region: CASKDSINTGELFF. CDR3 coding DNA: TGTGCCAGCAAGGACAGCATTAACACCGGGGAGCTGTTTTTT.

The CDR3 reads CASSLGGPLQQFF. The CDR3 coding sequence is TGTGCCAGCAGCTTGGGGGGGCCTCTCCAGCAGTTCTTC. V gene TRBV5-6 combines with J gene TRBJ2-1, with D possibly being TRBD1 (6 bases). The CDR3 sequence is 13 residues long. V was clipped by 0 bases and J by 11 bases, with 12 bases between them. Germline V CDR1 and CDR2: SGHDT, YYEEEE.

This chain connects TRBV28 to TRBJ2-7; 10 nucleotides agree with TRBD1. Germline V gives CDR1 MDHEN, CDR2 SYDVKM. This CDR3 spans 16 amino acids. The V and J ends lost 1 base and 7 bases, in that order; junction bases with no gene match: 10. CDR3 residues: CASSLFGTGESSEQYF. CDR3 nucleotides: TGTGCCAGCAGTTTATTTGGGACAGGGGAGTCGTCGGAGCAGTACTTC. Full variable domain (outside the CDR3, taken from reference TRBV28 and TRBJ2-7): DVKVTQSSRYLVKRTGEKVFLECVQDMDHENMFWYRQDPGLGLRLIYFSYDVKMKEKGDIPEGYSVSREKKERFSLILESASTNQTSMYLCASSLFGTGESSEQYFGPGTRLTVT.

V gene TRBV4-2 combines with J gene TRBJ2-2; D uncertain. The CDR3 is 12 amino acids. V shed 3 bases and J shed 8 bases, with 7 bases lying between them. From germline, CDR1 is LGHNA and CDR2 YNFKEQ. The CDR3 reads CASSHSRGELFF. In DNA, the CDR3 is TGTGCCAGCAGCCACTCTCGGGGGGAGCTGTTTTTT.

This rearrangement joins TRBV2 to TRBJ1-1; 8 nucleotides line up with TRBD1. CDR1 is SNHLY, CDR2 FYNNEI, per germline. V dropped 4 bases and J dropped 0; count of bases not matched to a gene: 4. The CDR3 totals 15 residues. Written as DNA, the CDR3 is TGTGCCAGCAGTGCGGGACAGGTTATGAACACTGAAGCTTTCTTT. Amino acids: CASSAGQVMNTEAFF.

This chain uses TRBV5-1 with TRBJ2-2; no clear D gene. V dropped 0 bases and J dropped 5 bases, with 11 bases sitting between them. This CDR3 contains 15 residues. Germline V gene lookup returns CDR1 SGHRS and CDR2 YFSETQ. As DNA, the CDR3 is TGCGCCAGCAGCTTGGTTCCGTCCTCGACCGGGGAGCTGTTTTTT. The encoded protein is CASSLVPSSTGELFF.

The chain combines TRBV5-1 with TRBJ1-2, with TRBD1 as a possible D gene (5 bases). Trimming stripped 1 base from V and 6 bases from J, with 13 bases between. This CDR3 region has 14 residues. Germline CDR1 reads SGHRS; CDR2 reads YFSETQ. CDR3 DNA: TGCGCCAGCAGCTTGTTCGGGGGGGAGGATGGCTACACCTTC. This sequence encodes CASSLFGGEDGYTF.

The chain employs TRBV9 and TRBJ2-1; D perhaps matches TRBD2 (6 bases). Germline V CDR1 and CDR2: SGDLS, YYNGEE. The CDR3 has 13 residues. V lost 2 bases and J 9 bases, leaving 12 bases between the germline ends. The CDR3 sequence is CASSVGGGSEQFF. The CDR3 DNA is TGTGCCAGCAGCGTCGGAGGAGGGAGTGAGCAGTTCTTC.

This CDR3 is CASSLISGANVLTF. The CDR3 nucleotides are TGTGCCAGCAGCTTAATCTCTGGGGCCAACGTCCTGACTTTC. The chain couples TRBV9 to TRBJ2-6; no reliable D call. CDR1 and CDR2 (germline): SGDLS, YYNGEE. The V gene lost 4 bases and the J gene lost 0 bases, with 5 bases spanning the gap. This CDR3 region has 14 residues.

For the CDR3, the DNA is TGTGCCAGTAGTATCCGGACAGGGGGCGAGAAAGGACAGTACTTC. This gives the protein CASSIRTGGEKGQYF. The rearrangement links TRBV19 to TRBJ2-7, with 11 bases aligning to TRBD1. Germline V gene lookup returns CDR1 LNHDA and CDR2 SQIVND (reference sequence). J gave up 10 bases and V 3 bases, and 11 bases lay outside the gene matches. This CDR3 spans 15 amino acids. Complete variable domain (other parts from reference TRBV19 and TRBJ2-7): DGGITQSPKYLFRKEGQNVTLSCEQNLNHDAMYWYRQDPGQGLRLIYYSQIVNDFQKGDIAEGYSVSREKKESFPLTVTSAQKNPTAFYLCASSIRTGGEKGQYFGPGTRLTVT.

The chain has TRBV5-1 and TRBJ2-3; TRBD2 aligns across 9 bases. The CDR3 has 15 amino acids. The V and J ends lost 3 bases and 2 bases, in that order; junction bases with no gene match: 4. Germline V lookup: CDR1 SGHRS, CDR2 YFSETQ. The CDR3 loop reads CASSSGLAITDTQYF. CDR3 DNA: TGCGCCAGCAGCTCGGGACTAGCTATCACAGATACGCAGTATTTT.

This clone is classed as medium-sized by frequency. V usage is TRBV4-3 and J usage is TRBJ1-4; TRBD1 is a possible D gene (5 bases). The V and J ends lost 0 bases and 8 bases respectively, with 13 bases between them. Germline V lookup: CDR1 LGHNA, CDR2 YSLEER. The CDR3 totals 15 residues. The CDR3 DNA reads as TGCGCCAGCAGCCAAGAGGGGAGGGGTTCGGAAAAACTGTTTTTT. Its protein product is CASSQEGRGSEKLFF.

The chain uses TRBV18 and TRBJ2-7, with 11 positions matching TRBD2. The CDR3 has 16 residues. Germline loops: CDR1 KGHSH, CDR2 LQKENI. Trimming cost V 5 bases and J 2 bases; bases outside gene matches: 8. CDR3 region: CASSETSGMRAYEQYF. CDR3 nucleotides: TGTGCCAGCTCAGAGACTAGCGGGATGAGGGCCTACGAGCAGTACTTC.

The chain carries TRBV9 and TRBJ2-7, with TRBD1 identical over 8 bases. The CDR3 is 15 amino acids. The V and J ends lost 0 bases and 4 bases, in that order; junction bases with no gene match: 6. Germline V CDR1 and CDR2: SGDLS, YYNGEE. The chain's CDR3 is CASSVAGGALYEQYF. The CDR3 DNA reads TGTGCCAGCAGCGTAGCAGGGGGCGCTCTATACGAGCAGTACTTC.

The chain combines TRBV25-1 with TRBJ2-3; D unclear. V gave up 3 bases and J gave up 4 bases, with 11 bases separating them. The CDR3 is 14 amino acids. The germline V gene encodes CDR1 MGHDK and CDR2 SYGVNS. In DNA, the CDR3 is TGTGCCAGCAGTGACCACACGGGTGCAGATACGCAGTATTTT. Translation gives CASSDHTGADTQYF.

The chain joins TRBV5-1 to TRBJ2-7, with a possible D match to TRBD2 (6 bases). V lost 4 bases and J 3 bases, leaving 20 bases between the germline ends. Germline V gene lookup returns CDR1 SGHRS and CDR2 YFSETQ. The CDR3 runs to 16 residues. The CDR3 here is CASSLTGGAEFYEQYF. The CDR3 DNA is TGCGCCAGCAGCCTCACCGGGGGAGCGGAGTTCTACGAGCAGTACTTC.